Listed here are 22 T cell receptor beta chains from one sample, sequenced in a study of tumor and adjacent non-tumor tissue in lung cancer. TCRbeta libraries were built with three rounds of nested PCR, modified from ARM-PCR. One entry per CDR3 protein, called by TCRdb with MiXCR from the multiplex PCR reads. The sample has approximately 100,000 distinct CDR3 sequences, about 63% seen once. This sample's RNA came from whole unsorted tissue. The normal lung tissue was taken more than 3 cm from the tumor edge. Sample: distant non-tumor lung tissue. The receptors come from a man aged 55 to 69 with non-small cell lung cancer.

This clonotype was seen ten or more times. The genes are TRBV7-9 and TRBJ2-1; 7 bases fit TRBD1. CDR3 length: 15 residues. Germline CDR1 SEHNR, CDR2 FQNEAQ (reference sequence). Trimming removed 2 bases from V and 5 bases from J; junction bases left unmatched: 6. This CDR3 reads CASSLQGVSDNEQFF. The CDR3 DNA reads TGTGCCAGCAGCTTACAGGGGGTATCGGACAATGAGCAGTTCTTC.

The chain couples TRBV4-1 to TRBJ1-6, with D unclear. Germline V gives CDR1 MGHRA, CDR2 YSYEKL. This CDR3 comprises 12 residues. The CDR3 spells CTNSQDGSPLHF. In DNA form, the CDR3 reads TGCACCAACAGCCAAGATGGGTCACCCCTCCACTTT.

This clonotype was counted at least ten times. The chain employs TRBV29-1 and TRBJ2-5; no firm D call. V lost 1 base and J 0 bases, leaving 6 bases between the germline ends. The CDR3 extends over 13 amino acids. Germline values: CDR1 SQVTM, CDR2 ANQGSEA. CDR3 loop: CSVEGNYQETQYF. As DNA, the CDR3 is TGCAGCGTTGAAGGGAATTACCAAGAGACCCAGTACTTC.

This clonotype was detected ten times or more. The chain recombines TRBV6-6 with TRBJ2-6; perhaps TRBD1 as D (6 bases). This CDR3 region has 15 residues. Germline V gene data show CDR1 as MNHNY and CDR2 as SVGAGI (reference sequence). V was trimmed by 6 bases and J by 1 base, leaving 10 bases between them. The CDR3 DNA reads TGTGCCAGCAGGGATAGGGGGTCTGGGGCCAACGTCCTGACTTTC. This sequence encodes CASRDRGSGANVLTF.

Turning to this clonotype: One junction end does not reproduce the germline sequence, and a read error may be involved. The chain is built from TRBV6-4 and TRBJ2-1; perhaps TRBD2 as D (6 bases). The CDR3 covers 14 residues. Germline V CDR1 and CDR2: MRHNA, SNTAGT. The CDR3 spells CASTDLSGDYEQFF. In DNA form, the CDR3 reads TGTGCCAGCACTGACCTTAGCGGCGACTATGAGCAGTTCTTC.

This clonotype was detected once. The genes are TRBV11-1 and TRBJ2-1; D is possibly TRBD1 (6 bases). With 1 base removed from V and 9 bases from J, the gap between germline ends came to 19 bases. Germline V lookup: CDR1 SGHAT, CDR2 FQDESV (reference sequence). This CDR3 is built from 16 residues. CDR3 coding DNA: TGTGCCAGCAGCTTAGTTGGCTTCAGGGGTGCGAGTGAGCAGTTCTTC. It encodes CASSLVGFRGASEQFF. The full variable domain, in which reference TRBV11-1 and TRBJ2-1 provide the parts outside the CDR3, is EAEVAQSPRYKITEKSQAVAFWCDPISGHATLYWYRQILGQGPELLVQFQDESVVDDSQLPKDRFSAERLKGVDSTLKIQPAELGDSAMYLCASSLVGFRGASEQFFGPGTRLTVL.

The J gene is TRBJ2-2, the V gene TRBV5-1, with 7 bases that match TRBD2. The CDR3 length is 16 residues. The germline CDR1 and CDR2 sequences are SGHRS and YFSETQ. V shed 2 bases, J shed 4 bases, and the junction held 8 bases outside the gene matches. The CDR3 nucleotides read TGCGCCAGCAGCTTCAACGGGGGGATTGGCACCGGGGAGCTGTTTTTT. Translation gives CASSFNGGIGTGELFF.

This clonotype came up once. One junction end disagrees with the germline gene, perhaps due to a read error. This chain links TRBV4-2 with TRBJ1-3; D is uncertain. There are 14 residues in the CDR3. Germline V gene lookup returns CDR1 LGHNA and CDR2 YNFKEQ. CDR3 bases: TGTGCCAGCTGCCAAGACGACTCTGGAAACACCATATATTTT. Protein product: CASCQDDSGNTIYF.

Points on this clonotype: Because the CDR3 is missing its conserved closing phenylalanine or tryptophan, this is likely a read error. This rearrangement joins TRBV20-1 to TRBJ2-5; 12 bases line up with TRBD2. The V gene's germline CDR1 is DFQATT and CDR2 SNEGSKA (reference sequence). CDR3 length: 16 residues. The CDR3 loop is CGARDPLAGGTWTQYL. The CDR3 DNA sequence: TGCGGTGCTAGAGATCCACTAGCGGGGGGAACCTGGACCCAGTACTTG.

This clonotype was found many times. The chain is built from TRBV24-1 and TRBJ2-1; TRBD2 matches 7 bases. J was trimmed by 0 bases and V by 8 bases; bases with no gene match: 24. Germline V gives CDR1 KGHDR, CDR2 SFDVKD. This CDR3 has 21 amino acids. Written as DNA, the CDR3 is TGTGCCACCAAGGTGTCGTTGGCGGGAGTTTCCCCGGGGAACTCCTACAATGAGCAGTTCTTC. This codes for CATKVSLAGVSPGNSYNEQFF.

A single count supports this clonotype. The conserved phenylalanine or tryptophan is not found at the CDR3 terminus, so this likely reflects a read error. The DNA is left out, because the CDR3 cannot be placed on it with certainty; the CDR3 is given as TCRdb lists it. This rearrangement joins TRBV6-5 to TRBJ2-5; the D segment call TRBD1 is taken from the table without a DNA check. The germline V gene encodes CDR1 MNHEY and CDR2 SVGAGI. The CDR3 is 16 residues long, counting both termini. This chain's CDR3 is CASTQRWGGRQETQHS.

To note about this clonotype: A much larger clone differs by one base, so this may be a read error. This chain links TRBV30 with TRBJ2-1, with 7 bases lining up with TRBD1. V gave up 3 bases and J gave up 1 base; unmatched junction bases: 9. The CDR3 length is 16 residues. Germline V gene sequence: CDR1 GTSNPN, CDR2 SVGIG (reference sequence). CDR3 bases: TGTGCCTGGAGCGCCACCGAGACAGGGTCCTACAATGAGCAGTTCTTC. This codes for CAWSATETGSYNEQFF.

The chain links TRBV12-3 or TRBV12-4 to TRBJ2-3; D is uncertain. Trimming shortened V by 3 bases and J by 9 bases, and 7 bases separated the two germline ends. The CDR3 contains 11 residues. The CDR3: CASSFRETQYF. The CDR3 DNA follows: TGTGCCAGCAGTTTCAGAGAAACGCAGTATTTT.

A word on this clonotype: Mismatch with germline at one junction end may stem from a read error. This chain uses TRBV7-3 with TRBJ2-1; 10 positions agree with TRBD1. Looked up from germline, CDR1 is SGHTA and CDR2 is FQGTGA. The CDR3 loop spans 17 amino acids. Here the CDR3 reads CASSPGQGGYSYNEEFF. CDR3 coding DNA: TGTGCCAGCAGCCCAGGACAGGGGGGATACTCCTACAATGAGGAGTTCTTC.

This clonotype was observed at least ten times. The chain has TRBV11-2 and TRBJ2-2; D is uncertain. Trimming cost V 5 bases and J 4 bases, with 17 bases left between them. The length of the CDR3 is 16 residues. Germline V gene sequence: CDR1 SGHAT, CDR2 FQNNGV. CDR3 sequence: CASSPRAVKVTGELFF. In DNA, the CDR3 is TGTGCCAGCAGCCCTAGGGCCGTGAAGGTCACCGGGGAGCTGTTTTTT.

This sequence joins TRBV24-1 and TRBJ2-2; TRBD1 agrees at 8 bases. Trimming removed 6 bases from V and 7 bases from J; junction bases left unmatched: 9. This CDR3 has 15 residues. The V gene's germline CDR1 is KGHDR and CDR2 SFDVKD. DNA for the CDR3: TGTGCCACCAGTCCCGGGACAGGAGGTGACGGGGAGCTGTTTTTT. Translating gives CATSPGTGGDGELFF.

This clonotype was recorded only once. Because the CDR3 is missing its conserved closing phenylalanine or tryptophan, this is likely a read error. The genes are TRBV6-5 and TRBJ1-1; TRBD1 might be the D (5 bases). The CDR3 extends over 15 amino acids. Germline V lookup: CDR1 MNHEY, CDR2 SVGAGI. The CDR3 reads CASNYKARGVGEAFS. CDR3 DNA sequence: TGTGCCAGCAATTACAAAGCCCGAGGGGTTGGTGAAGCTTTCTCT.

Regarding this clonotype: At one end the junction does not follow the germline gene, possibly because of a read error. The J gene is TRBJ2-2, the V gene TRBV30; 10 bases fit TRBD1. Germline-derived CDR1 and CDR2 are GTSNPN and SVGIG (reference sequence). The CDR3 runs 13 residues. This chain's CDR3 is CAWTDRGLGGLFF. The DNA for the CDR3 is TGTGCCTGGACGGACAGGGGGTTGGGGGGGCTGTTTTTT.

This clonotype was seen more than once but under ten times. The junction differs from germline at one of its ends, possibly a read error. The J gene is TRBJ2-2, the V gene TRBV5-1; D assignment may be TRBD1 or TRBD2 (5 bases each). The CDR3 has 13 residues. The germline CDR1 and CDR2 sequences are SGHRS and YFSETQ. The CDR3 bases are TGCGCCAGCAGCCCCGGGACCATCGGGGAGCTGCTTTTT. Translating it yields CASSPGTIGELLF. Looking up the rest from reference TRBV5-1 and TRBJ2-2 gives the full variable domain: KAGVTQTPRYLIKTRGQQVTLSCSPISGHRSVSWYQQTPGQGLQFLFEYFSETQRNKGNFPGRFSGRQFSNSRSEMNVSTLELGDSALYLCASSPGTIGELLFGEGSRLTVL.

Points on this clonotype: The germline gene is not matched at one end of the junction; a read error may be the cause. The rearrangement links TRBV11-2 to TRBJ2-2; 14 bases agree with TRBD2. Germline V gene data show CDR1 as SGHAT and CDR2 as FQNNGV. The length of the CDR3 is 18 residues. This chain's CDR3 is CASSSGLAGAANTGELLF. CDR3 sequence (DNA): TGTGCCAGCAGCTCGGGACTAGCGGGAGCTGCGAACACCGGGGAGCTGTTATTT. The full variable domain, rest sourced from reference TRBV11-2 and TRBJ2-2, is EAGVAQSPRYKIIEKRQSVAFWCNPISGHATLYWYQQILGQGPKLLIQFQNNGVVDDSQLPKDRFSAERLKGVDSTLKIQPAKLEDSAVYLCASSSGLAGAANTGELLFGEGSRLTVL.

Comment on this clonotype: This likely comes from a read error, as the CDR3 has no conserved phenylalanine or tryptophan at its end. The limits of the CDR3 on the DNA are not certain, so only TCRdb's listed CDR3 is given. The CDR3 loop is CASSPRLRGTDTRYL. The V gene is TRBV11-3, the J gene TRBJ2-3; the DNA was not used to check the table's D call, TRBD1. The germline V gene encodes CDR1 SGHNT and CDR2 YENEEA. The CDR3 sequence runs 15 residues, both termini included.

With regard to this clonotype: Mismatch with germline at one junction end may stem from a read error. This rearrangement joins TRBV4-1 to TRBJ2-7; a weak D match, TRBD2 (5 bases). CDR3 length: 12 residues. Germline V gene data show CDR1 as MGHRA and CDR2 as YSYEKL. In DNA, the CDR3 is TGCGTCAGCAGCCTTAGGGCGGGCGAGCATTACTTC. Encoded protein: CVSSLRAGEHYF.